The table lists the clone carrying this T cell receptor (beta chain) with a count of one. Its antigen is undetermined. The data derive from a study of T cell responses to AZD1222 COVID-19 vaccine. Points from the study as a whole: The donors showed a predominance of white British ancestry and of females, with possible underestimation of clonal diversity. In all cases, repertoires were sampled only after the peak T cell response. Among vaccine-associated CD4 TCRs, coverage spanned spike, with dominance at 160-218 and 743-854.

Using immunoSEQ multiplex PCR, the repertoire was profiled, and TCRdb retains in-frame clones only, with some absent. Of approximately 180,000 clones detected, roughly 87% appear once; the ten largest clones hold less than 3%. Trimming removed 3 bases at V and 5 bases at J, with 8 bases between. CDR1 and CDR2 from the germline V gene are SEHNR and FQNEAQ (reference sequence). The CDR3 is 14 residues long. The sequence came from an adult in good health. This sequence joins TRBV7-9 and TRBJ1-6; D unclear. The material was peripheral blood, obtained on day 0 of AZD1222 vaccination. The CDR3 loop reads CASSLAGHNSPLHF. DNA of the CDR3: TGTGCCAGCAGCTTGGCTGGCCATAATTCACCCCTCCACTTT. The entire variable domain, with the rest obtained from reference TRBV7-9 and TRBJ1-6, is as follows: DTGVSQNPRHKITKRGQNVTFRCDPISEHNRLYWYRQTLGQGPEFLTYFQNEAQLEKSRLLSDRFSAERPKGSFSTLEIQRTEQGDSAMYLCASSLAGHNSPLHFGNGTRLTVT.